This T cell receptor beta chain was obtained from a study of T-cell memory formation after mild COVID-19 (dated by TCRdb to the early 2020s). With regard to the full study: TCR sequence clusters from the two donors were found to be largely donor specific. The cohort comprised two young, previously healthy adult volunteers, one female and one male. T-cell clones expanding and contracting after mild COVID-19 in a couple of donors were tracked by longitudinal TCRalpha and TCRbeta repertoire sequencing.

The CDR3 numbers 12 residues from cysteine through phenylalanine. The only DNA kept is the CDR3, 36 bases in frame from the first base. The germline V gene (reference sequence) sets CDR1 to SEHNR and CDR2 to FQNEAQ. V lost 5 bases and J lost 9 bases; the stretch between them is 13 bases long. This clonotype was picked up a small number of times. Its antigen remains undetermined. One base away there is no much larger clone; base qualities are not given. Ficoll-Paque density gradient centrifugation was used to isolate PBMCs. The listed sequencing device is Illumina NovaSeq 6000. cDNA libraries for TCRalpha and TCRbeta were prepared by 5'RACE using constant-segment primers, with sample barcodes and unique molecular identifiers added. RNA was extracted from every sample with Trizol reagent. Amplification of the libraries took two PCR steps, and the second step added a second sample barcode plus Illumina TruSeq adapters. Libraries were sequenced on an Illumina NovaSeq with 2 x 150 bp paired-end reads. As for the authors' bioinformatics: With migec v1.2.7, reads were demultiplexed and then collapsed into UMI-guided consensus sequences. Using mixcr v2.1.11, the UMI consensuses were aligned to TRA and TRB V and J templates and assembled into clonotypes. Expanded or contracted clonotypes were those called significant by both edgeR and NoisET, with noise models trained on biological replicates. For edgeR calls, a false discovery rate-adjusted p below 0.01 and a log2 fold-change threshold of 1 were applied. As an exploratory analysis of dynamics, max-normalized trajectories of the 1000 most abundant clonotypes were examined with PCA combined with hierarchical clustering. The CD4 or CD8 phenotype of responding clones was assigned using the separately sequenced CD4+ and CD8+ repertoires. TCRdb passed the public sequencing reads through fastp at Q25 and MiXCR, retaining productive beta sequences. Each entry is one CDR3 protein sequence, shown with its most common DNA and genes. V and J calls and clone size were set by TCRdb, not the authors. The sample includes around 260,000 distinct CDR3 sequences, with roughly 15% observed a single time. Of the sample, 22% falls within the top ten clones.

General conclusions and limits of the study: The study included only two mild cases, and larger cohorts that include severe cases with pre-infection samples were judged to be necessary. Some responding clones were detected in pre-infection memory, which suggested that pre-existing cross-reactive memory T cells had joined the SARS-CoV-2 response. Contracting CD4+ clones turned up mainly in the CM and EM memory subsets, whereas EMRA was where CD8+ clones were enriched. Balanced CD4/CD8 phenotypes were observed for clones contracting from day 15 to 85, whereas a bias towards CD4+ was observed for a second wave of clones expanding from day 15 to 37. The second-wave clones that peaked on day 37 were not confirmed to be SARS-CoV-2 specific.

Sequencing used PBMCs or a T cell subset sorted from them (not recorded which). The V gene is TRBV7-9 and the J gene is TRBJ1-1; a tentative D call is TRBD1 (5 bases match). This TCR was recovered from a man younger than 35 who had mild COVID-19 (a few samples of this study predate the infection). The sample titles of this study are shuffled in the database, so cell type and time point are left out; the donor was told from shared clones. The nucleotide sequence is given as TGTGCCAGCAGCCGAACAGGTTGGAAAGCTTTCTTT. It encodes CASSRTGWKAFF.